These T cell receptor beta chains were read from a single sample in a study of cytomegalovirus exposure and HLA in healthy donors. Repertoires were generated with immunoSEQ multiplex PCR, while TCRdb's copy carries only in-frame clones and drops some. The sample shows approximately 190,000 clones, around 78% of them seen only once. The material sequenced was PBMCs. The source of these receptors is a woman between 25 and 40 years old in good health and CMV-seropositive. Both conserved end residues are part of each CDR3. Each record gives: V gene, J gene, D gene, CDR3 DNA, CDR3 protein. D genes are given only for firm matches.

TRBV7-9	TRBJ1-3	.	TGTGCCAGCAACGAGGGGGGGGGCCCCTCTGGAAACACCATATATTTT	CASNEGGGPSGNTIYF
TRBV6-5	TRBJ1-6	.	TGTGCCAGCAGTTCGGGAACCACGGATTCACCCCTCCACTTT	CASSSGTTDSPLHF
TRBV5-1	TRBJ1-1	TRBD1	TGCGCCAGCAGCATGGGGACAGGGCGGACTGAAGCTTTCTTT	CASSMGTGRTEAFF
TRBV9	TRBJ2-2	.	TGTGCCAGCAGCCACAGGGTCGCGGACACCGGGGAGCTGTTTTTT	CASSHRVADTGELFF
TRBV19	TRBJ1-6	.	TGTGCCAGTACCCTGGGAGGGAGGGATTCACCCCTCCACTTT	CASTLGGRDSPLHF
TRBV11-3	TRBJ2-4	.	TGTGCCAGCAGCTTAGACCCCCGTTCAGGGCCCCAATACTTC	CASSLDPRSGPQYF
TRBV11-2	TRBJ2-7	.	TGTGCCAGCAGCCCCAACAGGATTACCTACGAGCAGTACTTC	CASSPNRITYEQYF
TRBV28	TRBJ1-1	.	TGTGCCATCGACCCAGGCCCGAACACTGAAGCTTTCTTT	CAIDPGPNTEAFF
TRBV28	TRBJ1-2	TRBD1	TGTGCCAGCAGCACGCCGGGACAGGGGTTGTTTGGCTACACCTTC	CASSTPGQGLFGYTF
TRBV4-1	TRBJ2-1	.	TGCGCCAGCAGCCGCCTTCACAAGTACTCCTACAATGAGCAGTTCTTC	CASSRLHKYSYNEQFF
TRBV10-3	TRBJ1-2	.	TGTGCCATCAAGAACCAGGGGCCATATGGCTACACCTTC	CAIKNQGPYGYTF
TRBV28	TRBJ1-2	TRBD1	TGTGCCAGCCGCGGGACAGTACGAGGGATGAATGGCTACACCTTC	CASRGTVRGMNGYTF
TRBV18	TRBJ2-7	TRBD1	TGTGCCAGCCGCTACCCGGGACAGAAGTCCTACGAGCAGTACTTC	CASRYPGQKSYEQYF
TRBV5-1	TRBJ2-1	.	TGCGCCAGCAGCTTGAGCCCAGCAGGCTCCTACAATGAGCAGTTCTTC	CASSLSPAGSYNEQFF
TRBV10-3	TRBJ2-7	TRBD2	TGTGCCATCAGTGGACCTACTAGCGGGGCCGCCCTCTCCTACGAGCAGTACTTC	CAISGPTSGAALSYEQYF